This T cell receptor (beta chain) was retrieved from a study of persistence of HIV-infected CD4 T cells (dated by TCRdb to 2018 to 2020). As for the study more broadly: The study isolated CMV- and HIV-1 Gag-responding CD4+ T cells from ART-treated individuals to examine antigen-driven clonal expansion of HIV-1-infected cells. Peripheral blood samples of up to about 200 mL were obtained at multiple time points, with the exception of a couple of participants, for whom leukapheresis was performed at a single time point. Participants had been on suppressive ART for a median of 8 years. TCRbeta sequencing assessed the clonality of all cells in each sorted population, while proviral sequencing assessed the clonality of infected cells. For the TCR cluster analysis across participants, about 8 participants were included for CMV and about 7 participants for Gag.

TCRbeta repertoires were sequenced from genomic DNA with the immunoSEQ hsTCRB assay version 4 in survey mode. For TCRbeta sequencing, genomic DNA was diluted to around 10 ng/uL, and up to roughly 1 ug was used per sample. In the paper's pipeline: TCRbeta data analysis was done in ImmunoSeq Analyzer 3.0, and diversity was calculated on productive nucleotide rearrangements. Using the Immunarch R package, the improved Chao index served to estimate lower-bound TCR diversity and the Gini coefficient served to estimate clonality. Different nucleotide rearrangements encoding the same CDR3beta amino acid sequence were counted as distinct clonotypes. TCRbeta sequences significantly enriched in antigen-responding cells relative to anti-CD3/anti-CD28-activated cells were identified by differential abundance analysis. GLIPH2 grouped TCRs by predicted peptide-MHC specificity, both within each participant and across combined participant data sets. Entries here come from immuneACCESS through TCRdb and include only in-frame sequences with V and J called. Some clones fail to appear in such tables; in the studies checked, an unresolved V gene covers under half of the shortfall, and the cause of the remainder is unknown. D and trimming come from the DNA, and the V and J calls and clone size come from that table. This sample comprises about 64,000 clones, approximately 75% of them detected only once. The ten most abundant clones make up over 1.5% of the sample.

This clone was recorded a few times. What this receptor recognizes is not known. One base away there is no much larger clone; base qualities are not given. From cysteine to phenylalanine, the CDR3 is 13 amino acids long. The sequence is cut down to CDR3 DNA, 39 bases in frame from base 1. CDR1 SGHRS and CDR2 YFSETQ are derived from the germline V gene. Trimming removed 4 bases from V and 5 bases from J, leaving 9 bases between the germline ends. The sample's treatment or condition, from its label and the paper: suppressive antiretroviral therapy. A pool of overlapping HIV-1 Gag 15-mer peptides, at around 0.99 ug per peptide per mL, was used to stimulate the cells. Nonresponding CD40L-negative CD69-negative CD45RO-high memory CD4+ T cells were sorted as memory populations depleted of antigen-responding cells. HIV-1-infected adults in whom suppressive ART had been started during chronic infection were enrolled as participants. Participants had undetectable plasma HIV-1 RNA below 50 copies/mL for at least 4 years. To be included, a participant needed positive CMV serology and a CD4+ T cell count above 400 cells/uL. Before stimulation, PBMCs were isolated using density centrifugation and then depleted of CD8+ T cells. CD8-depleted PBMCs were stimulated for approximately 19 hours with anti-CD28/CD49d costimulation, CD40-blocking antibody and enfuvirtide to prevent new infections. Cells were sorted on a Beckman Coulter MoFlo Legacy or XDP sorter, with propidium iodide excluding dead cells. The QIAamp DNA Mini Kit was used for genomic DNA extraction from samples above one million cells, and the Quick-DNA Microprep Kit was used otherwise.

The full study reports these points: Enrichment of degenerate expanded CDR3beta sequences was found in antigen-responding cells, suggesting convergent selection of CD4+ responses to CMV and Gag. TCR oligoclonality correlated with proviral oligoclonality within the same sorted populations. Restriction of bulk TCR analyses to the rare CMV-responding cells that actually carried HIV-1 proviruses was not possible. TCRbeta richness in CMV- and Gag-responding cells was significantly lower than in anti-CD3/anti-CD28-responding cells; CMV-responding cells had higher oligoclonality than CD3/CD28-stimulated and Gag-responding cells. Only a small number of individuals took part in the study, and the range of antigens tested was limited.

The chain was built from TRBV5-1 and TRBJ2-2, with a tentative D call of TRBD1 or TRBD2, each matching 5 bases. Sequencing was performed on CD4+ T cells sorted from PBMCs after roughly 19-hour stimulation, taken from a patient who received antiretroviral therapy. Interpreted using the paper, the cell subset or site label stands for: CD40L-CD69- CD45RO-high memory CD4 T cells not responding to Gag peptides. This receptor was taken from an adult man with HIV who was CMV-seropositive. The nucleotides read TGCGCCAGCAGCCCGGGACGGACCGGGGAGCTGTTTTTT. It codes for CASSPGRTGELFF. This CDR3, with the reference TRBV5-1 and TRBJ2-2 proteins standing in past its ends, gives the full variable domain KAGVTQTPRYLIKTRGQQVTLSCSPISGHRSVSWYQQTPGQGLQFLFEYFSETQRNKGNFPGRFSGRQFSNSRSEMNVSTLELGDSALYLCASSPGRTGELFFGEGSRLTVL.